The sequence of this T cell receptor (beta chain) was determined in a study of OX40 agonist ivuxolimab in advanced cancers. The wider study: Allowance was made for prior anti-PD-1, anti-PD-L1 or anti-CTLA-4 therapy, and around 44% had some.

Overall study results and limits: Some of the nonresponding patients also showed low levels of normalized T-cell clonal expansion.

CDR3 size: 17 residues. From germline, CDR1 is MDHEN and CDR2 SYDVKM. Trimming took 2 bases from V and 2 from J; bases not matched to a gene: 10. Anyone with autoimmune disease history or systemic immunosuppression was excluded. In this sample, this clone turned up once. The antigen remains unidentified. Sequenced by immunoSEQ multiplex PCR; TCRdb stores in-frame clones only, minus some. The sample gives some 80,000 clones, approximately 92% of which show up once; around 4.8% is in the top ten. The sequence derives from an adult with an advanced solid tumor such as melanoma, head and neck, liver or kidney cancer. Source: CD4+ or CD8+ T cells sorted from blood, taken in a trial of the OX40 agonist ivuxolimab. The chain recombines TRBV28 with TRBJ2-3; 7 nucleotides align to TRBD2. Here the CDR3 DNA reads TGTGCCAGCAGTTTAATCGGTGCAGCGGGACTCACAGATACGCAGTATTTT. This translates into CASSLIGAAGLTDTQYF.